The present T cell receptor beta chain was sequenced within a study of blood T cell repertoires in COVID-19. On the study more broadly: The cDNA or gDNA used as material had been derived from T cells, B-cell-depleted T cells, or PBMCs.

Here immunoSEQ multiplex PCR was the method, and the copy in TCRdb shows in-frame clones only, minus some. In the table there are fewer than 200,000 clones, about 80% of which are singletons. The sequenced sample was peripheral blood. This TCR was sampled from a woman in her fifties or sixties with active or convalescent COVID-19.

The CDR3 loop reads CASSPILTSLPGELFF. The CDR3 DNA sequence: TGTGCCAGCAGTCCGATCCTGACTAGTCTCCCCGGGGAGCTGTTTTTT. V gene TRBV28 combines with J gene TRBJ2-2; D possibly corresponds to TRBD2 (6 bases). Germline CDR1 MDHEN, CDR2 SYDVKM. The CDR3 sequence is 16 residues long. Trimming shortened V by 5 bases and J by 6 bases, and 19 bases separated the two germline ends. The full variable domain, rest sourced from reference TRBV28 and TRBJ2-2, is DVKVTQSSRYLVKRTGEKVFLECVQDMDHENMFWYRQDPGLGLRLIYFSYDVKMKEKGDIPEGYSVSREKKERFSLILESASTNQTSMYLCASSPILTSLPGELFFGEGSRLTVL.